This T cell receptor beta chain was observed in a study of blood T cell repertoires in COVID-19. Across the study: Samples came from the United States, Italy and Spain, spanning acute and convalescent COVID-19.

Study processing details: Cell counts per sample came from amplifying reference gene primers. Assay used: immunoSEQ multiplex PCR; TCRdb lists only in-frame clones, some missing. The V and J calls and clone size come from that table; D and trimming were worked out from the DNA. Of around 120,000 clones in the sample, approximately 88% were seen once. The CDR3 has 15 residues. CDR1 is MNHNY, CDR2 SVGAGI, per germline (reference sequence). The trim removed 7 bases at V and 0 bases at J, leaving 6 bases unmatched. The chain is built from TRBV6-6 and TRBJ1-3, with 7 bases fitting TRBD1. The sequenced sample was peripheral blood. This clonotype originated in a man in his fifties with acute or convalescent COVID-19. The CDR3 protein is CASIRGLFSGNTIYF. The CDR3 nucleotides read TGTGCCAGCATTAGGGGGCTTTTCTCTGGAAACACCATATATTTT.